The clone carrying this TCR beta chain was found once. What it recognizes is unknown. Baseline was the first blood sampling point, followed by cycle 4 day 1 and cycle 7 day 1. The record originates from a study of OX40 agonist ivuxolimab in advanced cancers. In the study overall: Patients enrolled in dose escalation were diagnosed with hepatocellular carcinoma, melanoma, renal cell or head and neck cancer. Study-wide points: With doses of 0.1 to 3.0 mg/kg, CD4+ and CD8+ blood T cells had undergone clonal expansion by week 6. Clonal expansion among partial responders at 0.1-3.0 mg/kg ranked near the lowest.

V lost 8 bases and J lost 7, with 21 bases in between. The CDR3 totals 15 residues. In germline, CDR1 is SGHAT, CDR2 FQDESV (reference sequence). Produced via immunoSEQ multiplex PCR; TCRdb's table is partial and in-frame only. The sample records about 62,000 clones, 70% to 90% being singletons. This receptor was identified in an adult with an advanced solid tumor such as melanoma, head and neck, liver or kidney cancer. This rearrangement joins TRBV11-1 to TRBJ2-1; maybe TRBD2 (5 bases). The sample consisted of CD4+ or CD8+ T cells sorted from blood, taken in a trial of the OX40 agonist ivuxolimab. The CDR3 DNA sequence: TGTGCCAGCTACAACGCTGAGGGCGGACGGAATGAGCAGTTCTTC. Translation: CASYNAEGGRNEQFF.